The 20 T cell receptor beta chains listed next were all sequenced from one sample in a study of control samples from healthy donors and cancer patients (dated by TCRdb to the early 2020s). To prepare the library, the immunoSEQ multiplex PCR assay was applied. In TCRdb, the immuneACCESS table is reduced to in-frame sequences with V and J assigned. These tables do not hold every clone; where another copy was compared, an unresolved V gene accounts for under half, and the others remain unexplained. Recorded for this sample are about 110,000 clones; approximately 90% of them occurred a single time. The biggest ten clones account for 4% to 5.5% of the sample. The sample taken for sequencing was blood. The receptors shown here come from a human donor in good health. The donor label of this sample is uncertain.

The chain combines TRBV7-2 with TRBJ2-3; the D gene is possibly TRBD2 (6 bases). Germline V CDR1 and CDR2: SGHTA, FQGNSA. V dropped 9 bases and J dropped 8 bases, with 18 bases sitting between them. The CDR3 extends over 13 amino acids. The CDR3 region is CASSRARAGTQYF. CDR3 sequence (DNA): TGTGCCAGTAGCAGGGCGCGAGCGGGTACGCAGTATTTT.

This clone turned up a few times. At one boundary the junction diverges from the germline segment, which might be a read error. This chain joins TRBV27 and TRBJ2-7; D is possibly TRBD1 (7 bases). The CDR3 has 14 residues. Per germline, CDR1 MNHEY and CDR2 SMNVEV (reference sequence). CDR3 sequence: CASSPHSGGGDLDF. In DNA, the CDR3 is TGTGCCAGCAGTCCCCACTCCGGAGGGGGCGACTTGGACTTC.

To note about this clone: At one of its ends the junction is not consistent with the germline gene, which may arise from a read error. The chain recombines TRBV12-3 or TRBV12-4 with TRBJ2-2; perhaps TRBD2 as D (6 bases). This CDR3 spans 12 amino acids. The CDR3 reads CASTDSPPGAVF. CDR3 in DNA: TGTGCCAGTACGGACTCGCCGCCGGGAGCTGTTTTT.

This clone was counted a single time. The rearrangement links TRBV19 to TRBJ1-4; a weak D match, TRBD1 (6 bases). Trimming removed 5 bases at V and 7 bases at J, with 14 bases between. The germline V gene encodes CDR1 LNHDA and CDR2 SQIVND (reference sequence). The CDR3 is made up of 14 amino acids. CDR3 protein: CASSSDRWSEKLFF. Written as DNA, the CDR3 is TGTGCCAGTAGTTCAGACAGGTGGAGTGAAAAACTGTTTTTT. Full variable domain (outside the CDR3, taken from reference TRBV19 and TRBJ1-4): DGGITQSPKYLFRKEGQNVTLSCEQNLNHDAMYWYRQDPGQGLRLIYYSQIVNDFQKGDIAEGYSVSREKKESFPLTVTSAQKNPTAFYLCASSSDRWSEKLFFGSGTQLSVL.

The rearrangement joins TRBV4-1 to TRBJ1-1; D not resolved. There are 14 residues in the CDR3. Germline CDR1 is MGHRA and CDR2 is YSYEKL. The V end was cut by 0 bases, the J end by 7 bases, with 12 bases between. The CDR3 sequence: CASSQEHTAYEAFF. The CDR3 bases are TGCGCCAGCAGCCAAGAGCACACGGCCTATGAAGCTTTCTTT.

J is TRBJ1-2 and V is TRBV2; unclear D gene. The CDR3 is 14 amino acids. Germline V gene sequence: CDR1 SNHLY, CDR2 FYNNEI. The V gene lost 7 bases and the J gene lost 5 bases, with 17 bases spanning the gap. The CDR3 loop reads CASILDPTVYGYTF. DNA for the CDR3: TGTGCCAGCATTCTGGACCCCACAGTTTATGGCTACACCTTC.

The rearrangement links TRBV3-1 (or the pseudogene TRBV3-2) to TRBJ1-1; 7 nucleotides line up with TRBD1. The CDR3 is 13 residues long. V lost 4 bases, J lost 1 base, and 0 bases stayed unmatched. CDR1 LGHDT and CDR2 YNNKEL come from the germline V gene (reference sequence). This CDR3 reads CASSRTGNTEAFF. Here the CDR3 DNA reads TGTGCCAGCAGCCGGACAGGGAACACTGAAGCTTTCTTT.

The J gene is TRBJ1-6, the V gene TRBV2; D is possibly TRBD1 (5 bases). The CDR3 is 14 amino acids. V shed 6 bases and J shed 5 bases, with 11 bases lying between them. Germline V CDR1 and CDR2: SNHLY, FYNNEI. The CDR3: CASSRDRDNSPLHF. For the CDR3, the DNA is TGTGCCAGCAGCAGGGATCGGGATAATTCACCCCTCCACTTT.

The CDR3 loop is CASSVSGGTKEQFF. The CDR3 DNA reads as TGTGCCAGCAGCGTTAGCGGGGGGACCAAGGAGCAGTTCTTC. The V gene is TRBV11-3, the J gene TRBJ2-1; 10 nucleotides match TRBD2. This CDR3 contains 14 residues. The germline V gene has CDR1 SGHNT and CDR2 YENEEA. J lost 10 bases, V lost 5 bases, and 8 bases had no gene match.

CDR3 bases: TGCGCCAGCAGCTTGGAGGGACGAATGGCGTCCAATGAGCAGTTCTTC. This translates into CASSLEGRMASNEQFF. This chain uses TRBV5-1 with TRBJ2-1; D assignment may be TRBD1 or TRBD2 (5 bases each). The CDR3 length is 16 residues. CDR1 and CDR2 from the germline V gene are SGHRS and YFSETQ. V lost 0 bases, J lost 6 bases, and 16 bases lay in between.

The chain couples TRBV12-3 or TRBV12-4 to TRBJ1-1, with D uncertain. Trimming left V 6 bases short and J 0 bases short, with 8 bases between. The CDR3 spans 13 residues. The CDR3 sequence: CASSPTLNTEAFF. In DNA form, the CDR3 reads TGTGCCAGCAGCCCCACCTTGAACACTGAAGCTTTCTTT.

The CDR3 loop is CASNREGVSSPLHF. DNA of the CDR3: TGTGCCAGCAACCGAGAAGGGGTCTCTTCACCCCTCCACTTT. The chain links TRBV28 to TRBJ1-6; perhaps TRBD1 as D (5 bases). This CDR3 has 14 residues. V lost 7 bases and J lost 9, with 16 bases in between. The V gene's germline CDR1 is MDHEN and CDR2 SYDVKM. Full variable domain (missing parts from reference TRBV28 and TRBJ1-6): DVKVTQSSRYLVKRTGEKVFLECVQDMDHENMFWYRQDPGLGLRLIYFSYDVKMKEKGDIPEGYSVSREKKERFSLILESASTNQTSMYLCASNREGVSSPLHFGNGTRLTVT.

This chain links TRBV3-1 (or the pseudogene TRBV3-2) with TRBJ1-5; D perhaps matches TRBD1 (6 bases). Trimming removed 3 bases from V and 6 bases from J, with 12 bases in between. The V gene's germline CDR1 is LGHDT and CDR2 YNNKEL (reference sequence). The CDR3 covers 14 residues. The CDR3 loop reads CASSQGAKGQPQHF. CDR3 nucleotides: TGTGCCAGCAGCCAGGGGGCCAAAGGTCAGCCCCAGCATTTT.

This clone was detected a few times. The V and J genes are TRBV4-3 and TRBJ2-3; TRBD1 aligns across 10 bases. Germline trimming cut 1 base from V and 3 bases from J; bases unmatched to any gene: 4. Germline CDR1 reads LGHNA; CDR2 reads YSLEER. This CDR3 spans 16 amino acids. CDR3 sequence reads: CASSQGDRGLTDTQYF. In nucleotides, the CDR3 is TGCGCCAGCAGCCAAGGAGACAGGGGGCTAACAGATACGCAGTATTTT.

This clone has only a few counts. V is TRBV4-3 and J is TRBJ2-2; D uncertain. V shed 0 bases and J shed 1 base, with 9 bases lying between them. The CDR3 is 16 residues long. Germline V gives CDR1 LGHNA, CDR2 YSLEER. The CDR3 sequence is CASSQDSRQNTGELFF. The CDR3 DNA is TGCGCCAGCAGCCAAGATTCTAGGCAGAACACCGGGGAGCTGTTTTTT.

The chain links TRBV7-9 to TRBJ2-2; possibly TRBD2 for D (6 bases). Germline CDR1 is SEHNR and CDR2 is FQNEAQ (reference sequence). CDR3 size: 15 residues. Trimming took off 2 bases at V and 5 bases at J, with 12 bases between the two ends. CDR3 sequence reads: CASSLIREETGELFF. The CDR3 region has the DNA TGTGCCAGCAGCTTAATCAGGGAGGAGACCGGGGAGCTGTTTTTT.

V gene TRBV10-3 combines with J gene TRBJ2-1, with 8 bases lining up with TRBD1. Germline V gene sequence: CDR1 ENHRY, CDR2 SYGVKD. The CDR3 has 11 amino acids. Trimming cost V 4 bases and J 14 bases; bases outside gene matches: 4. The CDR3 protein is CAISGTGWKFF. In nucleotides, the CDR3 is TGTGCCATCAGTGGGACAGGGTGGAAGTTCTTC.

V gene TRBV19 combines with J gene TRBJ2-2; no definite D call. Per the germline V gene, CDR1 is LNHDA and CDR2 is SQIVND (reference sequence). The CDR3 totals 16 residues. Between the trimmed V and J ends, which lost 1 base and 2 bases, there was a span of 11 bases. This chain's CDR3 is CASSIAADLNTGELFF. CDR3 DNA: TGTGCCAGTAGTATAGCAGCAGACTTAAACACCGGGGAGCTGTTTTTT. The entire variable domain, with the rest obtained from reference TRBV19 and TRBJ2-2, is as follows: DGGITQSPKYLFRKEGQNVTLSCEQNLNHDAMYWYRQDPGQGLRLIYYSQIVNDFQKGDIAEGYSVSREKKESFPLTVTSAQKNPTAFYLCASSIAADLNTGELFFGEGSRLTVL.

The chain recombines TRBV9 with TRBJ2-2, with D possibly matching TRBD1 (8 bases). Germline V gene sequence: CDR1 SGDLS, CDR2 YYNGEE. Trimming stripped 0 bases from V and 6 bases from J, with 15 bases between. The CDR3 is made up of 16 amino acids. The CDR3 loop is CASSVAPTGGAGELFF. For the CDR3, the DNA is TGTGCCAGCAGCGTAGCTCCTACAGGGGGGGCCGGGGAGCTGTTTTTT.

The chain recombines TRBV5-6 with TRBJ2-3; D remains ambiguous. CDR3 length: 15 amino acids. Trimming took 4 bases from V and 6 from J, leaving 18 bases between them. Germline lookup yields CDR1 SGHDT and CDR2 YYEEEE. The CDR3 protein is CASSPNYQSRDTQYF. DNA for the CDR3: TGTGCCAGCAGCCCCAATTATCAGAGTAGGGATACGCAGTATTTT.